This T cell receptor (beta chain) came from a study of long-term antiretroviral therapy in people with HIV. Broader study findings: Older ART regimens were possibly in use when the blood was collected between about 2003 and 2017. Adherence to ART, viral resistance and therapy changes lacked any data.

Trimming removed 0 bases from V and 8 bases from J, with 9 bases in between. This CDR3 is built from 14 residues. Germline lookup yields CDR1 SGHRS and CDR2 YFSETQ. Remarks on this clone: As yet, its antigen is unknown.

The libraries were made with immunoSEQ v3.0 at survey level. Assay: immunoSEQ multiplex PCR; the TCRdb copy retains only in-frame clones and omits some. This sample has around 20,000 clones; over 65% occur once, and the top ten carry around an eighth. The source is a woman between 50 and 59 years old with HIV. This sample comprised unsorted PBMCs, obtained 0.5 years before starting antiretroviral therapy. The chain has TRBV5-1 and TRBJ1-6; D not resolved. CDR3 sequence: CASSLGGVDSPLHF. The DNA for the CDR3 is TGCGCCAGCAGCTTGGGTGGGGTTGATTCACCCCTCCACTTT.